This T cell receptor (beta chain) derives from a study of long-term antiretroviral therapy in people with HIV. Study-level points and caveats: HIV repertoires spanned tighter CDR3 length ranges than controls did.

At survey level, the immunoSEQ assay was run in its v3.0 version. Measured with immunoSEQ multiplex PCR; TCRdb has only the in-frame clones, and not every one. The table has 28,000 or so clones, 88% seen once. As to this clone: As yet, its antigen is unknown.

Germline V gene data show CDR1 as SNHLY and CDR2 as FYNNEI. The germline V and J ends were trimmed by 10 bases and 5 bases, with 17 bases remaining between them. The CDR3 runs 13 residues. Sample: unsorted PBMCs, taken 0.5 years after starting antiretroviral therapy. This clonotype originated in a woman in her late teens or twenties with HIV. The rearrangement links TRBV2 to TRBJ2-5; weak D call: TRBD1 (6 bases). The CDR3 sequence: CATAPQGVETQYF. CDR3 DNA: TGTGCCACTGCGCCACAGGGAGTGGAGACCCAGTACTTC.